A single sample is the source of the 27 T cell receptor beta chains below, sequenced in a study of T cells in Graves' hyperthyroidism and ophthalmopathy. RNA transcripts gave rise to amplified TCR beta CDR3 regions. An initial round of RT-PCR targeting the TCR CDR3 relied on the HTBI primer set. Each CDR3 protein gets one entry after TCRdb re-called the multiplex PCR reads with MiXCR. Of over 120,000 distinct CDR3 sequences in the sample, around 21% were seen once. The sample comprised blood. All receptors derive from a woman between 50 and 59 years old with Graves' hyperthyroidism that later progressed to Graves' ophthalmopathy.

This clonotype occurred many times. This chain connects TRBV28 to TRBJ2-7, with 10 bases identical to TRBD1. CDR1 and CDR2 (germline): MDHEN, SYDVKM. V lost 4 bases to trimming and J lost 6 bases; unmatched junction nucleotides: 9. This CDR3 comprises 15 residues. The CDR3 DNA reads as TGTGCCAGCAGTTCATCCGGACAGGGGGTCTGCGAGCAGTACTTC. This codes for CASSSSGQGVCEQYF. The full variable domain, completed using reference TRBV28 and TRBJ2-7, is DVKVTQSSRYLVKRTGEKVFLECVQDMDHENMFWYRQDPGLGLRLIYFSYDVKMKEKGDIPEGYSVSREKKERFSLILESASTNQTSMYLCASSSSGQGVCEQYFGPGTRLTVT.

Many counts were recorded for this clonotype. This chain links TRBV7-9 with TRBJ2-1; TRBD2 aligns across 9 bases. CDR1 and CDR2 (germline): SEHNR, FQNEAQ (reference sequence). With V trimmed by 1 base and J by 8 bases, 0 bases remained unmatched. This CDR3 has 13 amino acids. CDR3 in amino acids: CASSLGGRDEQFF. CDR3 in DNA: TGTGCCAGCAGCTTAGGCGGGAGGGATGAGCAGTTCTTC.

The chain employs TRBV7-9 and TRBJ2-3; 12 positions match TRBD2. The V and J ends lost 4 bases and 2 bases, in that order; junction bases with no gene match: 4. Germline CDR1 SEHNR, CDR2 FQNEAQ (reference sequence). There are 16 residues in the CDR3. The CDR3 DNA reads TGTGCCAGCAGCTCGGGACTAGCGGGCCACACAGATACGCAGTATTTT. Translation: CASSSGLAGHTDTQYF. The complete variable domain, with remaining parts taken from reference TRBV7-9 and TRBJ2-3, reads DTGVSQNPRHKITKRGQNVTFRCDPISEHNRLYWYRQTLGQGPEFLTYFQNEAQLEKSRLLSDRFSAERPKGSFSTLEIQRTEQGDSAMYLCASSSGLAGHTDTQYFGPGTRLTVL.

CDR3 in amino acids: CASSSPQDRGTGELFF. The CDR3 DNA sequence: TGTGCCAGCAGCTCCCCACAAGACAGAGGAACCGGGGAGCTGTTTTTT. The chain couples TRBV5-4 to TRBJ2-2; possible D gene TRBD1, 5 bases. Trimming pared 3 bases from V and 5 bases from J, leaving 17 bases between. This CDR3 has 16 residues. Germline V gene sequence: CDR1 SGHNT, CDR2 YYREEE (reference sequence).

This clonotype turned up a few times. This rearrangement joins TRBV7-3 to TRBJ2-2; D unresolved. Per germline, CDR1 SGHTA and CDR2 FQGTGA. Between the trimmed V and J ends, which lost 2 bases and 9 bases, there was a span of 10 bases. The CDR3 extends over 13 amino acids. CDR3 nucleotide sequence: TGTGCCAGCAGCTTAGATTCGGACCGGGAGCTGTTTTTT. Translating gives CASSLDSDRELFF.

Remarks on this clonotype: It is unclear where the CDR3 begins or ends on the DNA, so no DNA is shown, and the CDR3 is as TCRdb lists it. The CDR3 spells CASSTSDGYNEQFF. The chain has TRBV6-1 and TRBJ2-1. The CDR3 length is 14 residues, termini included. The germline V gene encodes CDR1 MNHNS and CDR2 SASEGT.

This clonotype was observed at least ten times. V and J are TRBV28 and TRBJ2-1; TRBD2 matches at 14 bases. J gave up 4 bases and V 5 bases, and 7 bases lay outside the gene matches. The germline gives CDR1 MDHEN, CDR2 SYDVKM. The CDR3 extends over 17 amino acids. CDR3 nucleotides: TGTGCCAGCAGTCCCGGGACTAGCGGGAGTGCTTACAATGAGCAGTTCTTC. Translation gives CASSPGTSGSAYNEQFF.

This clonotype was picked up many times. The chain is built from TRBV6-5 and TRBJ2-7; 8 bases are a match to TRBD1. CDR1 MNHEY and CDR2 SVGAGI come from the germline V gene. The CDR3 runs 15 residues. J was trimmed by 1 base and V by 0 bases; bases with no gene match: 2. The CDR3 loop reads CASSYSRQGSYEQYF. CDR3 coding DNA: TGTGCCAGCAGTTACTCGAGACAGGGGTCCTACGAGCAGTACTTC.

This chain connects TRBV28 to TRBJ2-7, with D perhaps matching TRBD1 (6 bases). The CDR3 runs 13 residues. V was trimmed by 6 bases and J by 0 bases, leaving 9 bases between them. Germline V gives CDR1 MDHEN, CDR2 SYDVKM. The chain's CDR3 is CASSGTNSYEQYF. CDR3 nucleotides: TGTGCCAGCAGCGGGACAAACTCCTACGAGCAGTACTTC.

This clonotype was picked up many times. The rearrangement joins TRBV18 to TRBJ1-1; D is possibly TRBD1 (6 bases). The CDR3 has 15 amino acids. Germline V gene data show CDR1 as KGHSH and CDR2 as LQKENI. V lost 6 bases and J 5 bases, leaving 19 bases between the germline ends. CDR3 DNA: TGTGCCAGCTCCCCAGGGGAGGGGTTGAGGACTGAAGCTTTCTTT. It translates to CASSPGEGLRTEAFF. Filled out from reference TRBV18 and TRBJ1-1, the complete variable domain reads NAGVMQNPRHLVRRRGQEARLRCSPMKGHSHVYWYRQLPEEGLKFMVYLQKENIIDESGMPKERFSAEFPKEGPSILRIQQVVRGDSAAYFCASSPGEGLRTEAFFGQGTRLTVV.

The CDR3 loop is CSADSRAHGETQYF. In DNA form, the CDR3 reads TGCAGTGCCGATTCTCGGGCTCACGGGGAGACCCAGTACTTC. The gene calls are TRBV20-1 and TRBJ2-5; D is uncertain. CDR3 length: 14 residues. V lost 6 bases and J 5 bases, leaving 19 bases between the germline ends. Germline CDR1 DFQATT, CDR2 SNEGSKA (reference sequence).

This clonotype appeared a few times. The J gene is TRBJ2-7, the V gene TRBV2; possibly TRBD2 for D (6 bases). The CDR3 totals 12 residues. V was shortened by 11 bases and J by 3 bases, with 14 bases between the two germline ends. CDR1 and CDR2 (germline): SNHLY, FYNNEI. Here the CDR3 reads CAGITSFYEQYF. The CDR3 nucleotides read TGTGCCGGCATTACTAGCTTCTACGAGCAGTACTTC.

V usage is TRBV5-1 and J usage is TRBJ1-1, with D perhaps TRBD1 (5 bases). The germline V gene has CDR1 SGHRS and CDR2 YFSETQ. The CDR3 contains 13 residues. Trimming stripped 3 bases from V and 7 bases from J, with 13 bases between. CDR3 DNA sequence: TGCGCCAGCAGCTCGCACAGAGGACATGAAGCTTTCTTT. Protein sequence: CASSSHRGHEAFF.

Many counts were recorded for this clonotype. The V call is TRBV30, the J call TRBJ1-5; maybe TRBD1 (5 bases). V lost 3 bases, J lost 7 bases, and 13 bases lay in between. The length of the CDR3 is 13 residues. The germline gives CDR1 GTSNPN, CDR2 SVGIG (reference sequence). The CDR3, as DNA: TGTGCCTGGAGCTCGGGGGTTGGGCAGCCCCAGCATTTT. Protein sequence: CAWSSGVGQPQHF.

The gene calls are TRBV10-2 and TRBJ1-3, with TRBD1 as a possible D gene (6 bases). Germline-derived CDR1 and CDR2 are WSHSY and SAAADI. The CDR3 loop spans 15 amino acids. The V end lost 6 bases, the J end lost 6 bases, and 18 bases lay between the germline ends. Written as DNA, the CDR3 is TGCGCCAGCAGCCCCTCTACAGGGAGCGTAAACACCATATATTTT. Residues: CASSPSTGSVNTIYF.

The chain has TRBV29-1 and TRBJ2-1; TRBD1 matches 7 bases. Germline assignment: CDR1 SQVTM and CDR2 ANQGSEA. This CDR3 is 13 amino acids long. V lost 7 bases and J lost 1; bases outside the gene matches: 4. The CDR3 here is CSALQGSYNEQFF. In DNA form, the CDR3 reads TGCAGCGCCCTACAGGGGTCCTACAATGAGCAGTTCTTC.

This chain uses TRBV27 with TRBJ2-1; 9 bases match TRBD2. Germline assignment: CDR1 MNHEY and CDR2 SMNVEV (reference sequence). There are 15 residues in the CDR3. Trimming at V came to 6 bases and at J to 3 bases, leaving 6 bases not matched to a gene. CDR3 in DNA: TGTGCCAGCAGCTCACTAGCGGGTGACTACAATGAGCAGTTCTTC. This encodes CASSSLAGDYNEQFF.

This clonotype was detected many times. This chain connects TRBV20-1 to TRBJ1-2; TRBD1 aligns across 7 bases. The CDR3 totals 13 residues. Germline V lookup: CDR1 DFQATT, CDR2 SNEGSKA (reference sequence). Trimming at V came to 5 bases and at J to 8 bases, leaving 11 bases not matched to a gene. As DNA, the CDR3 is TGCAGTGCTGATCCCAGGGGGGCGGGGGGCTACACCTTC. Translated, it gives CSADPRGAGGYTF.

The CDR3 loop is CASSHAFGTGNGYTF. CDR3 coding DNA: TGTGCCAGCAGCCACGCTTTCGGGACAGGCAACGGCTACACCTTC. This chain connects TRBV5-5 to TRBJ1-2; 8 positions match TRBD1. V shed 4 bases and J 8 bases; nucleotides not matched to a gene: 13. This CDR3 comprises 15 residues. Germline CDR1 and CDR2: SGHKS and YYEKEE (reference sequence).

Ten or more counts support this clonotype. The gene calls are TRBV3-1 and TRBJ2-1, with TRBD2 matching over 12 bases. Germline trimming cut 3 bases from V and 1 base from J; bases unmatched to any gene: 4. The CDR3 is 17 amino acids. CDR1 LGHDT and CDR2 YNNKEL come from the germline V gene (reference sequence). This chain's CDR3 is CASSHLAGGLSYNEQFF. The CDR3 DNA is TGTGCCAGCAGCCACCTAGCGGGAGGGCTTTCCTACAATGAGCAGTTCTTC.

This clonotype has a count of ten or more. The chain recombines TRBV28 with TRBJ2-7, with D uncertain. The CDR3 spans 16 residues. V gave up 4 bases and J gave up 0 bases, with 16 bases separating them. Germline assignment: CDR1 MDHEN and CDR2 SYDVKM. The CDR3 region is CASSSPSPTSSYEQYF. CDR3 in DNA: TGTGCCAGCAGTTCCCCGTCGCCTACGAGCTCCTACGAGCAGTACTTC.

This clonotype was seen ten or more times. The chain joins TRBV20-1 to TRBJ2-5; D not certain. Per germline, CDR1 DFQATT and CDR2 SNEGSKA (reference sequence). The V end was cut by 6 bases, the J end by 3 bases, with 14 bases between. This CDR3 region has 13 residues. The CDR3 DNA is TGCAGTGCCCCTGGACGTCGTAAAGAGACCCAGTACTTC. It translates to CSAPGRRKETQYF.

In its sample, this clonotype was seen many times. The J gene is TRBJ2-1, the V gene TRBV20-1; no firm D call. The CDR3 covers 15 residues. Germline CDR1 is DFQATT and CDR2 is SNEGSKA (reference sequence). Trimming left V 6 bases short and J 0 bases short, with 15 bases between. The CDR3 DNA is TGCAGTGCCGAATGGCCCGGCATCTCCTACAATGAGCAGTTCTTC. As protein: CSAEWPGISYNEQFF.

This clonotype was recorded a few times. This chain joins TRBV19 and TRBJ2-5; no clear D. CDR1 and CDR2 (germline): LNHDA, SQIVND (reference sequence). Trimming cost V 6 bases and J 2 bases, with 10 bases left between them. The CDR3 length is 13 residues. For the CDR3, the DNA is TGTGCCAGTAGGCTCACGGGTCAAGAGACCCAGTACTTC. It codes for CASRLTGQETQYF.

This clonotype has just a few counts. The J gene is TRBJ2-5, the V gene TRBV5-1; a weak D match, TRBD1 (6 bases). The germline V and J ends were trimmed by 0 bases and 5 bases, with 17 bases remaining between them. The germline gives CDR1 SGHRS, CDR2 YFSETQ. The CDR3 runs to 16 residues. CDR3: CASSLADYSTGETQYF. In DNA form, the CDR3 reads TGCGCCAGCAGCTTGGCCGACTACTCCACAGGGGAGACCCAGTACTTC.

This clonotype was picked up many times. CDR3 nucleotides: TGTGCCAGCAGCTTAGAGGGGGGGTGGCTCGAGACCCAGTACTTC. Its protein is CASSLEGGWLETQYF. The rearrangement uses TRBV11-2 and TRBJ2-5, with TRBD2 identical over 7 bases. Germline trimming cut 0 bases from V and 5 bases from J; bases unmatched to any gene: 6. Germline assignment: CDR1 SGHAT and CDR2 FQNNGV. This CDR3 has 15 residues.

This clonotype has ten or more counts. The genes are TRBV28 and TRBJ1-2, with 8 bases matching TRBD1. The CDR3 has 15 residues. With V trimmed by 6 bases and J by 3 bases, 9 bases remained unmatched. Germline CDR1 reads MDHEN; CDR2 reads SYDVKM. CDR3 sequence reads: CASRVGTGNHYGYTF. CDR3 sequence (DNA): TGTGCCAGCAGAGTAGGGACAGGCAATCACTATGGCTACACCTTC.